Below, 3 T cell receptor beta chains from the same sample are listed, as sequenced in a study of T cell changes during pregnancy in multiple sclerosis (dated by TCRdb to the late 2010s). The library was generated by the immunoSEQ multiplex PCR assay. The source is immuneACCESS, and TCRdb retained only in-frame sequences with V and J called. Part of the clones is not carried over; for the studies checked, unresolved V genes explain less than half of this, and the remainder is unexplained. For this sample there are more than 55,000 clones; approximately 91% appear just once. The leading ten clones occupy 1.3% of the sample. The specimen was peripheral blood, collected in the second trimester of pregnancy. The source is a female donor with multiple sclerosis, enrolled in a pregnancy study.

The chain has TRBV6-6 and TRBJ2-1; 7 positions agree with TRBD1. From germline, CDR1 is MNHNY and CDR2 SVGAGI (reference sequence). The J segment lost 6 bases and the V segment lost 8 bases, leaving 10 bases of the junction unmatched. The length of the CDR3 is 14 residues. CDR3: CASAAGTGVNEQFF. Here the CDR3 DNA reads TGTGCCAGCGCGGCAGGCACAGGGGTCAATGAGCAGTTCTTC.

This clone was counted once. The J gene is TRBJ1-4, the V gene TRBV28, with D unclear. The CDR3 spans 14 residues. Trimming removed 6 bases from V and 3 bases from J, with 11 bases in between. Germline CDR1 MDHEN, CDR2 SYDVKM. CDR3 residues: CASREGSANEKLFF. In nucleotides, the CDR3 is TGTGCCAGCAGGGAAGGCAGCGCTAATGAAAAACTGTTTTTT.

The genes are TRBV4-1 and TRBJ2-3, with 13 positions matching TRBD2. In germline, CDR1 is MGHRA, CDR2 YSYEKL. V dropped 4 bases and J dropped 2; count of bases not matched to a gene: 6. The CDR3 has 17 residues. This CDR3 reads CASSLTSGGFATDTQYF. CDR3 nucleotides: TGCGCCAGCAGCCTGACTAGCGGGGGGTTCGCCACAGATACGCAGTATTTT.